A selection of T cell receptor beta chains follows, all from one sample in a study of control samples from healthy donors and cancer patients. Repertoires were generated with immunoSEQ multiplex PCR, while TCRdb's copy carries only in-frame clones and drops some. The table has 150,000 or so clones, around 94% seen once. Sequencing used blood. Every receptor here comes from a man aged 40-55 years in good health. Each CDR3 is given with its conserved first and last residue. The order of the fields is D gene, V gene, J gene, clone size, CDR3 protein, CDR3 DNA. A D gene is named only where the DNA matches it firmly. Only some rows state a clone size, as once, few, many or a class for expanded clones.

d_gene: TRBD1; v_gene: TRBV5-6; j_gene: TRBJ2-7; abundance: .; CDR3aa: CASSEGQRDYEQYF; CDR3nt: TGTGCCAGCAGCGAGGGACAGCGAGACTACGAGCAGTACTTC
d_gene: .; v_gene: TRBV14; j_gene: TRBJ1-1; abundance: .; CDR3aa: CASSQEIALNTEAFF; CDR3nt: TGTGCCAGCAGCCAAGAAATCGCCTTGAACACTGAAGCTTTCTTT
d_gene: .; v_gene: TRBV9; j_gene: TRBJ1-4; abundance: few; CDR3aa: CASSVGGRTNEKLFF; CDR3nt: TGTGCCAGCAGCGTGGGGGGTAGGACTAATGAAAAACTGTTTTTT
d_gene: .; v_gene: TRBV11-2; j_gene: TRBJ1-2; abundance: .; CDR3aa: CASSLSGTGPYGYTF; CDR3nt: TGTGCCAGCAGCTTATCGGGCACAGGACCCTATGGCTACACCTTC
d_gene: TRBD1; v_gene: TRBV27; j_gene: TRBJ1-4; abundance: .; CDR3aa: CASSPGGWGEKLFF; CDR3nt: TGTGCCAGCAGTCCAGGGGGCTGGGGTGAAAAACTGTTTTTT
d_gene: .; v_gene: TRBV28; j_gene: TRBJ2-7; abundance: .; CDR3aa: CASSFLSQGSEQYF; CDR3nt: TGTGCCAGCAGTTTCCTCTCCCAGGGGAGCGAGCAGTACTTC
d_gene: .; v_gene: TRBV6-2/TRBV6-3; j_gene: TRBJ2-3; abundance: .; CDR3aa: CASRPTYGTDTQYF; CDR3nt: TGTGCCAGCAGACCTACTTACGGCACAGATACGCAGTATTTT
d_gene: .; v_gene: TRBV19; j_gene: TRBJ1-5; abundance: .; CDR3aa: CASSIGLSNQPQHF; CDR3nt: TGTGCCAGTAGTATAGGATTATCCAATCAGCCCCAGCATTTT
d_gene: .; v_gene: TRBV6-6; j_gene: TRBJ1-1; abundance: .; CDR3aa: CASSYGQMNTEAFF; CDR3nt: TGTGCCAGCAGTTACGGACAGATGAACACTGAAGCTTTCTTT
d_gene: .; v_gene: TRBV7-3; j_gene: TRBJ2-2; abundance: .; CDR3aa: CASSLGNTGELFF; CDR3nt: TGTGCCAGCAGCTTAGGGAACACCGGGGAGCTGTTTTTT
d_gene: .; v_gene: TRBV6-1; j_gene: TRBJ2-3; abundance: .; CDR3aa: CASSEEGYTQYF; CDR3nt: TGTGCCAGCAGTGAAGAGGGTTATACGCAGTATTTT
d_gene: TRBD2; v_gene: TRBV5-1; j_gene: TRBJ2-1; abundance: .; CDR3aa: CASSLVVAGVYNEQFF; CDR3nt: TGCGCCAGCAGCTTGGTAGTAGCGGGGGTTTACAATGAGCAGTTCTTC
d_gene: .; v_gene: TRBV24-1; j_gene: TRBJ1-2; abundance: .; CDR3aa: CATSDPGRANYGYTF; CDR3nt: TGTGCCACCAGTGATCCCGGACGAGCCAACTATGGCTACACCTTC
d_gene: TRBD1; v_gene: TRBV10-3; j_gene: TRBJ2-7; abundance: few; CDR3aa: CAISEAGGSYEQYF; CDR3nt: TGTGCCATCAGTGAGGCAGGGGGCTCCTACGAGCAGTACTTC
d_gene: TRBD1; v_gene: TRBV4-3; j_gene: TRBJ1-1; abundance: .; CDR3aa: CASSQERVRGKTEAFF; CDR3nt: TGCGCCAGCAGCCAAGAACGGGTCAGGGGGAAAACTGAAGCTTTCTTT
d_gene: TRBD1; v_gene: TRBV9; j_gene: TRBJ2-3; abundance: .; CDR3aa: CASSVAGTGIIGASTDTQYF; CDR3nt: TGTGCCAGCAGCGTAGCCGGGACAGGGATCATTGGGGCTAGCACAGATACGCAGTATTTT
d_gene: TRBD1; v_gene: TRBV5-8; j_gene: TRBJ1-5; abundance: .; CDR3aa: CASSLGQGGNQPQHF; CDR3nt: TGTGCCAGCAGCCTAGGGCAGGGGGGGAATCAGCCCCAGCATTTT
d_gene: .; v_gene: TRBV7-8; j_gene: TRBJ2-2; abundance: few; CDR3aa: CASSFGSTGELFF; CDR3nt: TGTGCCAGCAGCTTTGGCTCCACCGGGGAGCTGTTTTTT
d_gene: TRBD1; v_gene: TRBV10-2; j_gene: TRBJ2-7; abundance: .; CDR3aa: CASSIGQGSYEQYF; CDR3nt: TGCGCCAGCAGTATCGGACAGGGGTCCTACGAGCAGTACTTC
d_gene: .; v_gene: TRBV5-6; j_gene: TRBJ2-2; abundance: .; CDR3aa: CASSSYSHTGELFF; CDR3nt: TGTGCCAGCAGCTCCTACTCCCACACCGGGGAGCTGTTTTTT
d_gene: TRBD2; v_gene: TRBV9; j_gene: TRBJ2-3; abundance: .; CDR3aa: CASSPPSGSSRGTDTQYF; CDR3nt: TGTGCCAGCAGCCCCCCCAGCGGGAGCTCGAGGGGCACAGATACGCAGTATTTT
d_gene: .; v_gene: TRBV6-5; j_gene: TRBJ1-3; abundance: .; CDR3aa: CASSLDNSGNTIYF; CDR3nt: TGTGCCAGCAGTCTGGACAACTCTGGAAACACCATATATTTT
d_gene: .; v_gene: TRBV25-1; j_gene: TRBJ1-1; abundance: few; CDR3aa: CASSEFTGPNTEAFF; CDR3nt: TGTGCCAGCAGTGAATTTACAGGGCCGAACACTGAAGCTTTCTTT
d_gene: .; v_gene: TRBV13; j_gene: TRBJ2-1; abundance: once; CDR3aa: CASSLGRDSYNEQFF; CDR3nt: TGTGCCAGCAGCTTAGGCAGGGATTCCTACAATGAGCAGTTCTTC
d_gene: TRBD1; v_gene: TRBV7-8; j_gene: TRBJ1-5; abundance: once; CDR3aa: CASSSTGGGGNQPQHF; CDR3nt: TGTGCCAGCAGCTCGACAGGGGGCGGTGGCAATCAGCCCCAGCATTTT
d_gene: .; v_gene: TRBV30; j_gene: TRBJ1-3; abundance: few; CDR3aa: CAWSPSGNTIYF; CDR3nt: TGTGCCTGGAGTCCCTCTGGAAACACCATATATTTT
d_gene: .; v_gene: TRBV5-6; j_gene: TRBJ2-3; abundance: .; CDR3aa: CASSSGGRGRGTDTQYF; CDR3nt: TGTGCCAGCAGCTCTGGAGGGAGGGGGCGGGGCACAGATACGCAGTATTTT
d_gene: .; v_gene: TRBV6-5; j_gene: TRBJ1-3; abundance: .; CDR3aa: CASSSRQLSGNTIYF; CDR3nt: TGTGCCAGCAGTTCCCGACAGCTCTCTGGAAACACCATATATTTT
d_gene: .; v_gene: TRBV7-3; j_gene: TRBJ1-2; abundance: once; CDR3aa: CASSLGGTDGYTF; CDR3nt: TGTGCCAGCAGCTTAGGGGGAACTGATGGCTACACCTTC
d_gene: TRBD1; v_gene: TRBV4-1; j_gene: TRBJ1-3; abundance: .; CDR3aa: CASSQDGTGVGNTIYF; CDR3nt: TGCGCCAGCAGCCAAGATGGGACAGGGGTGGGAAACACCATATATTTT